This TCR beta chain derives from a study of blood T cells in healthy people across ages. A second about 7 to 11 cycle PCR used barcoded and J-beta primers. One entry per CDR3 protein, called by TCRdb with MiXCR from the 5' RACE reads. Of approximately 680,000 distinct CDR3 sequences listed, about a third are singletons. This clonotype was seen more than once but under ten times. Germline-derived CDR1 and CDR2 are KGHSH and LQKENI. The CDR3 covers 16 residues. The V gene end was trimmed by 2 bases and the J gene end by 4 bases; junction bases not matched to a gene: 10. Each sample yielded at least 6 million isolated PBMCs.

The sample comprised blood. The gene calls are TRBV18 and TRBJ1-1, with 7 bases that match TRBD1. The receptor was isolated from a woman older than 75 in good health. The CDR3 sequence is CASSPINRGGLTEAFF. The DNA for the CDR3 is TGTGCCAGCTCACCAATTAACAGGGGAGGTCTCACTGAAGCTTTCTTT.